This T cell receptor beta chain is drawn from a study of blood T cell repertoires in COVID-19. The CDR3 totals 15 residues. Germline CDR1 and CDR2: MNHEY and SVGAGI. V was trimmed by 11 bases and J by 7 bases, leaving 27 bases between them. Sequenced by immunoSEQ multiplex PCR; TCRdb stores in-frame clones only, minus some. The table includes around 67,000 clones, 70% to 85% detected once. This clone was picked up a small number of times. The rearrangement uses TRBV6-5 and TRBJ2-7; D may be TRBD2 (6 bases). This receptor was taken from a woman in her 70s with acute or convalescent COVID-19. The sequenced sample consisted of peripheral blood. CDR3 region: CAALPEGLEEFEQYF. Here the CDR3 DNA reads TGTGCCGCACTTCCGGAGGGCTTAGAAGAGTTTGAGCAGTACTTC.